This T cell receptor (beta chain) is from a study of CD8+ T cells in alopecia areata. Treatment in this sample: oral pan-JAK inhibitor, 5-10 mg twice daily. PBMCs were stained for CD3, CD4 and CD8, and CD4+ and CD8+ T cells were sorted. As for this clone: The target antigen is unknown.

The CDR3 loop spans 14 amino acids. Germline values: CDR1 GTSNPN, CDR2 SVGIG (reference sequence). Trimming stripped 2 bases from V and 7 bases from J, with 18 bases between. cDNA reverse transcribed from extracted RNA served as the sequencing template. Clones were read by immunoSEQ multiplex PCR, and TCRdb kept only the in-frame ones, dropping some. The data hold some 190,000 clones, with around 65% observed a single time. Points from the study as a whole: One nonresponder makes the tie between baseline CD8+ expansion and response uncertain. Expanded CD8+ clones among the top 100, as well as scalp clonality, were significantly decreased by tofacitinib.

V and J are TRBV30 and TRBJ2-7; no firm D call. Sequenced here: CD4+ T cells sorted from blood, sampled between weeks 43 and 45, from a patient treated with tofacitinib. The clonotype was recovered from a human donor with alopecia areata. CDR3 nucleotides: TGTGCCTGGAGTTTTTCGGGTTTTACCCAGGAGCAGTACTTC. Its protein is CAWSFSGFTQEQYF.